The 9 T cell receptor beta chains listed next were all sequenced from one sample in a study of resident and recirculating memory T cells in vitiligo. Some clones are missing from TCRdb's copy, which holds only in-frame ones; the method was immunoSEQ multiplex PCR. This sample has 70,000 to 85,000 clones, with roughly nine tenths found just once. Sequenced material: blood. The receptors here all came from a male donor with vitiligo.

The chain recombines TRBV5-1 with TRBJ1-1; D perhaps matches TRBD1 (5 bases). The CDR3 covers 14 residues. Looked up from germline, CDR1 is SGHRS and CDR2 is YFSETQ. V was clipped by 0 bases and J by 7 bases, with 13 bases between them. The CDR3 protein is CASSLAQGQFEAFF. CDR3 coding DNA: TGCGCCAGCAGCTTGGCCCAGGGTCAGTTTGAAGCTTTCTTT.

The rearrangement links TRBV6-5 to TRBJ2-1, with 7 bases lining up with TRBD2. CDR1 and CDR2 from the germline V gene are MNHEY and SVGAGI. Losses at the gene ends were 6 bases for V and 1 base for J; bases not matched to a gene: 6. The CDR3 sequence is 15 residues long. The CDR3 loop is CASRPTSNSYNEQFF. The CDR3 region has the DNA TGTGCCAGCAGGCCGACTAGCAATTCCTACAATGAGCAGTTCTTC.

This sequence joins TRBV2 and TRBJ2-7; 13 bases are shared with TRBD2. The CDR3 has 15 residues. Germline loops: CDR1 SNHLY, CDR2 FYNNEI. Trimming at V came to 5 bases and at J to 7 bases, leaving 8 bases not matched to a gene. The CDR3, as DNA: TGTGCCAGCAGTCACGGACTAGCGGGGGTAGGGGAGCAGTACTTC. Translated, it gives CASSHGLAGVGEQYF.

CDR3 amino acids: CASSSGLGNTEAFF. CDR3 DNA sequence: TGTGCCAGCAGTTCAGGGTTGGGGAACACTGAAGCTTTCTTT. The chain couples TRBV13 to TRBJ1-1, with a tentative D call TRBD1 (5 bases). V lost 6 bases and J lost 1, with 12 bases in between. The CDR3 length is 14 residues. Germline CDR1 PRHDT, CDR2 FYEKMQ (reference sequence).

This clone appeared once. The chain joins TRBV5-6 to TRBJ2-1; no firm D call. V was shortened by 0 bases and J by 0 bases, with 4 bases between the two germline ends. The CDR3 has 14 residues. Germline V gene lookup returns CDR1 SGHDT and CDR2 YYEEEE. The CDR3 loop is CASSLDSSYNEQFF. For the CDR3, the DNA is TGTGCCAGCAGCTTGGACAGCTCCTACAATGAGCAGTTCTTC.

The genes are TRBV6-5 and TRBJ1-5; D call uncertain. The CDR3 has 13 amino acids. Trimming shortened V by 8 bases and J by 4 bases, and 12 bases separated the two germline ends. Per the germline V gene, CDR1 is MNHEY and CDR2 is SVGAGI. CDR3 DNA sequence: TGTGCCAGCGGCATCGGGAGGAATCAGCCCCAGCATTTT. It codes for CASGIGRNQPQHF.

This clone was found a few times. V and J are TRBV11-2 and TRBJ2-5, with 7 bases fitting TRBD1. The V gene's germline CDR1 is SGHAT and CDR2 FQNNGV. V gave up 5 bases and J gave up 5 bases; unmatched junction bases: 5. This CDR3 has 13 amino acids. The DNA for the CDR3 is TGTGCCAGCAGCAGACAGGGTGGGGAGACCCAGTACTTC. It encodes CASSRQGGETQYF.

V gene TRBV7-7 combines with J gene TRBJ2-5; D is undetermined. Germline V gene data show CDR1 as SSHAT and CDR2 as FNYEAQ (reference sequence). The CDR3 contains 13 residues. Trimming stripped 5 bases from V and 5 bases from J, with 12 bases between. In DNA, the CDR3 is TGTGCCAGCAGCCCCGAGTTGAAGGAGACCCAGTACTTC. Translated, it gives CASSPELKETQYF. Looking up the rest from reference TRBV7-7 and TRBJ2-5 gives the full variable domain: GAGVSQSPRYKVTKRGQDVTLRCDPISSHATLYWYQQALGQGPEFLTYFNYEAQPDKSGLPSDRFSAERPEGSISTLTIQRTEQRDSAMYRCASSPELKETQYFGPGTRLLVL.

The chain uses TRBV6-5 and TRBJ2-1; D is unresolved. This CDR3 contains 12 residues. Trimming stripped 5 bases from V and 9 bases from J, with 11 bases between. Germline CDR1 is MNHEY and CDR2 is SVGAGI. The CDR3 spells CASSPSGGEQFF. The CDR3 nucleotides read TGTGCCAGCAGTCCGTCAGGTGGTGAGCAGTTCTTC.